Following are 23 T cell receptor beta chains from one sample sequenced in a study of human T cells and chemical hapten exposure. Time point in this sample: pre-sensitization, week 0. Treatment described: therapeutic diphenylcyclopropenone sensitization with weekly scalp DPC. A single record per CDR3 protein comes from TCRdb applying MiXCR to the RACE reads. The sample contains roughly 81,000 distinct CDR3 sequences, 8.5% of which appear only once. This material consisted of whole blood, taken in connection with sensitization to the hapten diphenylcyclopropenone (DPC). All receptors come from a man in his forties or fifties with alopecia areata. Some clones in this sample may be carry-over from other donors' samples.

This clonotype was picked up many times. The rearrangement joins TRBV9 to TRBJ2-1, with D perhaps TRBD2 (5 bases). The CDR3 contains 13 residues. Germline-derived CDR1 and CDR2 are SGDLS and YYNGEE. V was clipped by 0 bases and J by 9 bases, with 10 bases between them. The CDR3 region is CASSVDEGTEQFF. CDR3 nucleotides: TGTGCCAGCAGCGTAGATGAGGGTACTGAGCAGTTCTTC.

This chain uses TRBV7-8 with TRBJ2-5; 14 bases are a match to TRBD2. CDR1 SGHVS and CDR2 FQNEAQ come from the germline V gene. The length of the CDR3 is 17 residues. V trimming: 2 bases; J trimming: 4 bases; junction bases outside the gene matches: 6. CDR3 loop: CASSLRGTSGSRETQYF. The CDR3 region has the DNA TGTGCCAGCAGCTTACGGGGGACTAGCGGGAGCAGAGAGACCCAGTACTTC. Full variable domain (remainder filled in from reference TRBV7-8 and TRBJ2-5): GAGVSQSPRYKVAKRGQDVALRCDPISGHVSLFWYQQALGQGPEFLTYFQNEAQLDKSGLPSDRFFAERPEGSVSTLKIQRTQQEDSAVYLCASSLRGTSGSRETQYFGPGTRLLVL.

The J gene is TRBJ1-5, the V gene TRBV19; weak D call: TRBD1 (5 bases). The germline CDR1 and CDR2 sequences are LNHDA and SQIVND (reference sequence). Between the trimmed V and J ends, which lost 4 bases and 8 bases, there was a span of 6 bases. The CDR3 has 11 residues. The CDR3 spells CASSTGEPQHF. CDR3 sequence (DNA): TGTGCCAGTAGTACGGGGGAGCCCCAGCATTTT. Using reference TRBV19 and TRBJ1-5 for the parts outside the CDR3, the full variable domain is DGGITQSPKYLFRKEGQNVTLSCEQNLNHDAMYWYRQDPGQGLRLIYYSQIVNDFQKGDIAEGYSVSREKKESFPLTVTSAQKNPTAFYLCASSTGEPQHFGDGTRLSIL.

This clonotype turned up a few times. This rearrangement joins TRBV6-1 to TRBJ2-7, with 8 bases matching TRBD1. The germline V gene has CDR1 MNHNS and CDR2 SASEGT. Unmatched junction bases numbered 11, after V lost 6 bases and J lost 1 base. The CDR3 runs 16 residues. CDR3 in amino acids: CASRRSQGDRSYEQYF. The CDR3 DNA is TGTGCCAGCAGAAGGTCACAGGGGGATAGGTCCTACGAGCAGTACTTC.

This clonotype was seen at least ten times. J is TRBJ2-4 and V is TRBV29-1; TRBD1 aligns across 7 bases. Germline values: CDR1 SQVTM, CDR2 ANQGSEA. Trimming took 6 bases from V and 5 from J; bases not matched to a gene: 10. The CDR3 loop spans 14 amino acids. The CDR3 loop is CSVLKGAPQNIQYF. CDR3 nucleotides: TGCAGCGTACTAAAGGGGGCCCCTCAAAACATTCAGTACTTC.

This clonotype came up a few times. V is TRBV6-6 and J is TRBJ1-1; no reliable D call. CDR1 and CDR2 (germline): MNHNY, SVGAGI (reference sequence). The CDR3 runs to 13 residues. V gave up 8 bases and J gave up 7 bases, with 17 bases separating them. In DNA, the CDR3 is TGTGCCAGCTGCCCCGATTGGCGGATTGAAGCTTTCTTT. It translates to CASCPDWRIEAFF.

This clonotype came up a few times. The chain has TRBV27 and TRBJ2-3; a weak D match, TRBD2 (5 bases). Germline CDR1 reads MNHEY; CDR2 reads SMNVEV (reference sequence). This CDR3 is 17 amino acids long. V lost 0 bases and J lost 1, with 14 bases in between. The CDR3 is CASSLSGDYGGTDTQYF. CDR3 sequence (DNA): TGTGCCAGCAGTTTATCGGGAGATTATGGCGGCACAGATACGCAGTATTTT.

This clonotype was counted at least ten times. The V and J genes are TRBV6-6 and TRBJ1-3; D gene ambiguous. CDR1 is MNHNY, CDR2 SVGAGI, per germline (reference sequence). V was shortened by 2 bases and J by 4 bases, with 18 bases between the two germline ends. The CDR3 totals 17 residues. CDR3 coding DNA: TGTGCCAGCAGTTACCGTAGCACCGGGAGCCTCGGAAACACCATATATTTT. Protein product: CASSYRSTGSLGNTIYF.

There are a few counts of this clonotype. The V gene is TRBV6-1, the J gene TRBJ2-1; TRBD1 aligns across 7 bases. Germline CDR1 and CDR2: MNHNS and SASEGT. Losses at the gene ends were 5 bases for V and 7 bases for J; bases not matched to a gene: 8. The CDR3 contains 14 residues. As DNA, the CDR3 is TGTGCCAGCAGTTTGCCGGGACAGTGGAATGAGCAGTTCTTC. Translated: CASSLPGQWNEQFF.

This clonotype was counted at least ten times. This chain uses TRBV5-1 with TRBJ1-6; 8 nucleotides agree with TRBD1. After removal of 8 bases from V and 7 bases from J, the junction contained 8 bases not matched to a gene. The CDR3 runs 14 residues. Looked up from germline, CDR1 is SGHRS and CDR2 is YFSETQ. CDR3 DNA: TGCGCCAGTCGGGGACAGGAGGGGAATTCACCCCTCCACTTT. It is translated as CASRGQEGNSPLHF.

This clonotype was counted only a few times. The CDR3 DNA sequence: TGTGCCAGCAGCCGCGGACTAGCGGGAGGATTTGGGGCCAACGTCCTGACTTTC. Translated: CASSRGLAGGFGANVLTF. The rearrangement joins TRBV5-4 to TRBJ2-6; 14 nucleotides agree with TRBD2. The V gene end was trimmed by 4 bases and the J gene end by 3 bases; junction bases not matched to a gene: 6. Germline values: CDR1 SGHNT, CDR2 YYREEE (reference sequence). This CDR3 has 18 residues.

The gene calls are TRBV6-5 and TRBJ1-3; maybe TRBD1 (5 bases). Trimming took 6 bases from V and 0 from J, leaving 12 bases between them. The CDR3 sequence is 15 residues long. Per the germline V gene, CDR1 is MNHEY and CDR2 is SVGAGI. DNA of the CDR3: TGTGCCAGCAGCGGGACGGCGAGCTCTGGAAACACCATATATTTT. It yields the protein CASSGTASSGNTIYF.

This clonotype was counted ten times or more. The rearrangement links TRBV5-1 to TRBJ2-7; TRBD1 might be the D (5 bases). Trimming took off 0 bases at V and 7 bases at J, with 17 bases between the two ends. The CDR3 is made up of 15 amino acids. The germline V gene encodes CDR1 SGHRS and CDR2 YFSETQ. The CDR3 is CASSLAFVQPGEQYF. CDR3 DNA: TGCGCCAGCAGCTTGGCCTTCGTACAGCCAGGGGAGCAGTACTTC.

V is TRBV9 and J is TRBJ2-3, with D perhaps TRBD1 (6 bases). V lost 4 bases to trimming and J lost 4 bases, with 16 bases between them. This CDR3 spans 15 amino acids. The germline CDR1 and CDR2 sequences are SGDLS and YYNGEE. The chain's CDR3 is CASSILGGYADTQYF. DNA for the CDR3: TGTGCCAGCAGCATACTAGGGGGTTACGCAGATACGCAGTATTTT.

The CDR3 spells CATSDVWTPLTDTQYF. The CDR3 DNA sequence: TGTGCCACCAGTGATGTATGGACTCCCTTGACAGATACGCAGTATTTT. The chain couples TRBV24-1 to TRBJ2-3; tentatively, D is TRBD2 (5 bases). CDR3 length: 16 amino acids. V was pared by 3 bases and J by 3 bases, with 15 bases between. The germline V gene encodes CDR1 KGHDR and CDR2 SFDVKD.

The chain uses TRBV5-1 and TRBJ2-3; the D gene is possibly TRBD2 (6 bases). V lost 0 bases and J lost 4, with 24 bases in between. This CDR3 comprises 19 residues. Germline assignment: CDR1 SGHRS and CDR2 YFSETQ. The CDR3 protein is CASSLGFSAGRISADTQYF. DNA for the CDR3: TGCGCCAGCAGCTTGGGTTTCTCGGCGGGAAGGATTTCCGCAGATACGCAGTATTTT.

This chain joins TRBV3-1 and TRBJ1-1; TRBD1 is a possible D gene (5 bases). There are 13 residues in the CDR3. Germline assignment: CDR1 LGHDT and CDR2 YNNKEL (reference sequence). The germline V and J ends were trimmed by 2 bases and 1 base, with 5 bases remaining between them. In DNA, the CDR3 is TGTGCCAGCAGCCAACAGGGGAACACTGAAGCTTTCTTT. Residues: CASSQQGNTEAFF.

This clonotype was counted ten times or more. The rearrangement uses TRBV7-9 and TRBJ2-3; TRBD2 is a possible D gene (5 bases). V was trimmed by 5 bases and J by 2 bases, leaving 17 bases between them. This CDR3 is built from 16 residues. Germline assignment: CDR1 SEHNR and CDR2 FQNEAQ (reference sequence). In DNA, the CDR3 is TGTGCCAGCAGCCTCCGCCGGGTAGCGACCACAGATACGCAGTATTTT. This encodes CASSLRRVATTDTQYF.

This clonotype was picked up many times. The chain recombines TRBV7-2 with TRBJ1-1; tentative D call: TRBD1 (5 bases). Germline V gene lookup returns CDR1 SGHTA and CDR2 FQGNSA. CDR3 length: 13 residues. Trimming removed 1 base from V and 5 bases from J, with 8 bases in between. Here the CDR3 reads CASSLVWGTEAFF. The CDR3 bases are TGTGCCAGCAGCTTAGTTTGGGGGACTGAAGCTTTCTTT.

The chain has TRBV14 and TRBJ2-2; 10 positions agree with TRBD1. Germline V gives CDR1 SGHDN, CDR2 FVKESK. V lost 5 bases and J lost 5; bases outside the gene matches: 2. The CDR3 sequence is 14 residues long. The CDR3 sequence: CASSRQGATGELFF. The CDR3 DNA reads TGTGCCAGCAGCAGACAGGGGGCGACCGGGGAGCTGTTTTTT.

The sample holds many counts of this clonotype. The chain is built from TRBV18 and TRBJ2-4; D may be TRBD2 (6 bases). The CDR3 totals 14 residues. CDR1 KGHSH and CDR2 LQKENI come from the germline V gene. The V and J ends lost 3 bases and 10 bases respectively, with 16 bases between them. CDR3 residues: CASSPPERAEIQYF. The CDR3 DNA sequence: TGTGCCAGCTCACCCCCGGAGCGGGCGGAAATTCAGTACTTC. Supplemented by reference TRBV18 and TRBJ2-4, the full variable domain reads NAGVMQNPRHLVRRRGQEARLRCSPMKGHSHVYWYRQLPEEGLKFMVYLQKENIIDESGMPKERFSAEFPKEGPSILRIQQVVRGDSAAYFCASSPPERAEIQYFGAGTRLSVL.

This clonotype has only a few counts. V and J are TRBV9 and TRBJ2-1; 15 bases map to TRBD2. CDR1 SGDLS and CDR2 YYNGEE come from the germline V gene. This CDR3 has 19 residues. Trimming at V came to 4 bases and at J to 4 bases, leaving 12 bases not matched to a gene. CDR3 DNA: TGTGCCAGCAGCCCCCGGGGGGGAGGACTAGCGGGAGGGTACAATGAGCAGTTCTTC. It specifies CASSPRGGGLAGGYNEQFF.

Many counts were recorded for this clonotype. This chain uses TRBV5-1 with TRBJ2-5; D may correspond to TRBD1 or TRBD2 (5 bases each). The germline V gene has CDR1 SGHRS and CDR2 YFSETQ. The CDR3 is made up of 14 amino acids. V was pared by 4 bases and J by 3 bases, with 13 bases between. In DNA, the CDR3 is TGCGCCAGCAGCGAAGTCGGGACGGAAGAGACCCAGTACTTC. Protein: CASSEVGTEETQYF.